Below, 26 T cell receptor beta chains from the same sample are listed, as sequenced in a study of cytomegalovirus exposure and HLA in healthy donors. PCR was performed using 60 Vbeta and 13 Jbeta primers. Clones were read by immunoSEQ multiplex PCR, and TCRdb kept only the in-frame ones, dropping some. The data hold 55,000 or so clones, with about 80% observed a single time. Sequenced material: PBMCs. The origin of the receptors is a middle-aged man in good health and CMV-seronegative.

This rearrangement joins TRBV6-4 to TRBJ2-7, with D perhaps TRBD2 (6 bases). The ends were cut back, 3 bases at V and 2 bases at J, with 11 bases in the middle. CDR3 size: 14 residues. The germline V gene has CDR1 MRHNA and CDR2 SNTAGT. The CDR3 loop reads CASSEDGGAYEQYF. Written as DNA, the CDR3 is TGTGCCAGCAGTGAAGACGGGGGAGCCTACGAGCAGTACTTC.

The V call is TRBV7-6, the J call TRBJ2-7, with 10 bases identical to TRBD1. This CDR3 is 18 amino acids long. V lost 5 bases and J lost 2; bases outside the gene matches: 15. CDR1 and CDR2 (germline): SGHVS, FNYEAQ. CDR3 sequence reads: CASSPQSGLGTGAYEQYF. The CDR3, as DNA: TGTGCCAGCAGCCCGCAGTCTGGCTTGGGGACAGGGGCCTACGAGCAGTACTTC.

The chain employs TRBV19 and TRBJ1-1; D is unclear. From germline, CDR1 is LNHDA and CDR2 SQIVND (reference sequence). This CDR3 has 14 amino acids. V lost 3 bases and J lost 4, with 12 bases in between. The DNA for the CDR3 is TGTGCCAGTAGTATGGCCACGGAGGGCACTGAAGCTTTCTTT. Translating gives CASSMATEGTEAFF.

V usage is TRBV6-1 and J usage is TRBJ2-7; D is perhaps TRBD1 (6 bases). Germline CDR1 MNHNS, CDR2 SASEGT. V was pared by 1 base and J by 6 bases, with 7 bases between. The CDR3 length is 12 residues. CDR3 in amino acids: CASSEVRGEQYF. CDR3 sequence (DNA): TGTGCCAGCAGTGAAGTCAGGGGCGAGCAGTACTTC.

This clone was recorded once. The chain combines TRBV19 with TRBJ2-7, with TRBD2 matching over 9 bases. The length of the CDR3 is 14 residues. Trimming cost V 10 bases and J 6 bases; bases outside gene matches: 13. Germline CDR1 and CDR2: LNHDA and SQIVND (reference sequence). The CDR3 region has the DNA TGTGCCACCCAGGATAATAGCGGGGGTATCGAGCAGTACTTC. This encodes CATQDNSGGIEQYF.

CDR3 sequence (DNA): TGTGCCAGCAGCCTCCGGGGCCAAGAGACCCAGTACTTC. It encodes CASSLRGQETQYF. The chain couples TRBV11-1 to TRBJ2-5, with D possibly matching TRBD2 (5 bases). The V gene lost 5 bases and the J gene lost 1 base, with 8 bases spanning the gap. Germline V CDR1 and CDR2: SGHAT, FQDESV (reference sequence). The CDR3 is 13 amino acids.

This clone was counted a single time. The chain has TRBV5-1 and TRBJ1-4; TRBD1 matches at 8 bases. The J segment lost 7 bases and the V segment lost 0 bases, leaving 5 bases of the junction unmatched. The CDR3 contains 15 residues. Germline CDR1 and CDR2: SGHRS and YFSETQ. CDR3 region: CASSLAGQVGEKLFF. In DNA, the CDR3 is TGCGCCAGCAGCTTGGCGGGACAGGTCGGTGAAAAACTGTTTTTT.

This chain links TRBV2 with TRBJ1-2, with 7 positions matching TRBD1. The ends lost 8 bases at V and 1 base at J; junction bases unmatched: 7. The CDR3 contains 14 residues. Germline CDR1 reads SNHLY; CDR2 reads FYNNEI. The CDR3 sequence: CASAPDRNNYGYTF. DNA of the CDR3: TGTGCCAGCGCCCCGGACAGGAATAACTATGGCTACACCTTC.

The genes are TRBV28 and TRBJ2-2; TRBD2 matches 15 bases. The J segment lost 1 base and the V segment lost 5 bases, leaving 5 bases of the junction unmatched. The germline gives CDR1 MDHEN, CDR2 SYDVKM. The length of the CDR3 is 18 residues. The CDR3 region has the DNA TGTGCCAGCAGTAAACCGGGACTAGCGGGGGGGAACACCGGGGAGCTGTTTTTT. Encoded protein: CASSKPGLAGGNTGELFF.

This clone was detected a few times. The V call is TRBV18, the J call TRBJ1-2; D gene unclear. Trimming cost V 3 bases and J 4 bases, with 9 bases left between them. Germline CDR1 is KGHSH and CDR2 is LQKENI. CDR3 size: 13 residues. The CDR3 DNA reads TGTGCCAGCTCACCGTCTGAGGCCTATGGCTACACCTTC. Its protein product is CASSPSEAYGYTF.

In its sample, this clone was seen once. The rearrangement joins TRBV27 to TRBJ2-3; 10 nucleotides align to TRBD2. V lost 2 bases to trimming and J lost 2 bases; unmatched junction nucleotides: 13. Per germline, CDR1 MNHEY and CDR2 SMNVEV (reference sequence). CDR3 size: 19 residues. DNA for the CDR3: TGTGCCAGCAGTTTAGCGTATCTAGCGGGGGAAGGGACCACAGATACGCAGTATTTT. Amino acids: CASSLAYLAGEGTTDTQYF.

The chain combines TRBV5-5 with TRBJ1-2, with 9 bases matching TRBD1. V was pared by 4 bases and J by 1 base, with 2 bases of the junction left unmatched. Germline V CDR1 and CDR2: SGHKS, YYEKEE (reference sequence). The CDR3 extends over 14 amino acids. DNA for the CDR3: TGTGCCAGCAGCCGGACAGGGGATAACTATGGCTACACCTTC. The encoded protein is CASSRTGDNYGYTF. The whole variable domain, remainder taken from reference TRBV5-5 and TRBJ1-2, is DAGVTQSPTHLIKTRGQQVTLRCSPISGHKSVSWYQQVLGQGPQFIFQYYEKEERGRGNFPDRFSARQFPNYSSELNVNALLLGDSALYLCASSRTGDNYGYTFGSGTRLTVV.

This chain links TRBV7-2 with TRBJ2-1; 10 nucleotides align to TRBD2. Trimming at V came to 5 bases and at J to 0 bases, leaving 13 bases not matched to a gene. The CDR3 extends over 19 amino acids. Per the germline V gene, CDR1 is SGHTA and CDR2 is FQGNSA. The CDR3 DNA sequence: TGTGCCAGCAGCCCTTGGGCTAGCGGGGGACCAAGCTCCTACAATGAGCAGTTCTTC. This sequence encodes CASSPWASGGPSSYNEQFF.

The V gene is TRBV7-3, the J gene TRBJ2-4; 9 bases are shared with TRBD1. With 5 bases clipped from V and 8 bases from J, the junction kept 10 bases outside the gene matches. The germline gives CDR1 SGHTA, CDR2 FQGTGA. There are 15 residues in the CDR3. CDR3 sequence (DNA): TGTGCCAGCAGCGTCCCCGGGACAGGGAGGGACATTCAGTACTTC. Amino acids: CASSVPGTGRDIQYF.

The V call is TRBV6-5, the J call TRBJ2-3, with 13 bases lining up with TRBD2. There are 14 residues in the CDR3. V dropped 5 bases and J dropped 5; count of bases not matched to a gene: 1. CDR1 is MNHEY and CDR2 is SVGAGI in the germline V gene. CDR3 nucleotides: TGTGCCAGCAGTGGACTAGCGGGGGTAGATACGCAGTATTTT. Encoded protein: CASSGLAGVDTQYF.

J is TRBJ2-4 and V is TRBV19, with TRBD1 matching over 12 bases. After removal of 5 bases from V and 6 bases from J, the junction contained 5 bases not matched to a gene. Germline CDR1 is LNHDA and CDR2 is SQIVND (reference sequence). This CDR3 comprises 15 residues. The CDR3 DNA reads as TGTGCCAGTAGTGCCGGGACAGGGGGCATAAACATTCAGTACTTC. It codes for CASSAGTGGINIQYF.

The V and J genes are TRBV29-1 and TRBJ2-7, with a possible D match to TRBD1 (6 bases). V dropped 8 bases and J dropped 5 bases, with 19 bases sitting between them. This CDR3 has 13 residues. Germline CDR1 SQVTM, CDR2 ANQGSEA. Here the CDR3 reads CSILIGTLNEQYF. CDR3 DNA: TGCAGCATTCTGATCGGGACACTCAACGAGCAGTACTTC.

The chain links TRBV5-1 to TRBJ1-3; no firm D call. The CDR3 totals 16 residues. Trimming pared 0 bases from V and 2 bases from J, leaving 12 bases between. Germline V gene data show CDR1 as SGHRS and CDR2 as YFSETQ. CDR3 bases: TGCGCCAGCAGCTTGGGAGGGTCCCCCGCTGGAAACACCATATATTTT. It yields the protein CASSLGGSPAGNTIYF. The whole variable domain, remainder taken from reference TRBV5-1 and TRBJ1-3, is KAGVTQTPRYLIKTRGQQVTLSCSPISGHRSVSWYQQTPGQGLQFLFEYFSETQRNKGNFPGRFSGRQFSNSRSEMNVSTLELGDSALYLCASSLGGSPAGNTIYFGEGSWLTVV.

The chain uses TRBV7-2 and TRBJ1-2; D possibly corresponds to TRBD1 (6 bases). Germline CDR1 reads SGHTA; CDR2 reads FQGNSA. V shed 5 bases and J shed 1 base, with 14 bases lying between them. This CDR3 region has 15 residues. In DNA form, the CDR3 reads TGTGCCAGCAGCCCTTCGGGACAAGTTAACTATGGCTACACCTTC. Amino acids: CASSPSGQVNYGYTF.

CDR3 residues: CASSREAGGPQETQYF. CDR3 DNA sequence: TGTGCCAGCAGCCGCGAGGCCGGGGGGCCCCAAGAGACCCAGTACTTC. This chain links TRBV5-5 with TRBJ2-5; tentatively, D is TRBD2 (7 bases). CDR3 length: 16 amino acids. Germline CDR1 reads SGHKS; CDR2 reads YYEKEE (reference sequence). Trimming stripped 4 bases from V and 1 base from J, with 17 bases between.

This clone was picked up a small number of times. The V call is TRBV7-3, the J call TRBJ2-5; 15 bases fit TRBD2. The J call may be wrong; the DNA end is better matched by TRBJ2-7. Germline V gene sequence: CDR1 SGHTA, CDR2 FQGTGA. CDR3 size: 16 residues. CDR3 in DNA: TGTGCCAGCAGCTTAAGGACTAGCGGGGGGGCCTACGAGCAGTACTTC. Encoded protein: CASSLRTSGGAYEQYF.

V and J are TRBV10-1 and TRBJ2-7; D is unclear. V dropped 8 bases and J dropped 2 bases, with 16 bases sitting between them. The germline V gene has CDR1 WNHNN and CDR2 SYGVQD (reference sequence). This CDR3 has 14 amino acids. CDR3 amino acids: CASWFVGYPYEQYF. CDR3 DNA: TGCGCCAGCTGGTTTGTGGGCTACCCCTACGAGCAGTACTTC.

J is TRBJ1-6 and V is TRBV2; D is perhaps TRBD1 (5 bases). V lost 5 bases to trimming and J lost 7 bases, with 15 bases between them. This CDR3 region has 15 residues. Germline V gives CDR1 SNHLY, CDR2 FYNNEI. This chain's CDR3 is CASSSRTTPNSPLHF. In DNA form, the CDR3 reads TGTGCCAGCAGTTCAAGGACAACACCGAATTCACCCCTCCACTTT.

The chain has TRBV6-4 and TRBJ1-1, with 7 bases that match TRBD1. The CDR3 length is 13 residues. The V gene's germline CDR1 is MRHNA and CDR2 SNTAGT. The ends lost 3 bases at V and 4 bases at J; junction bases unmatched: 2. The CDR3, as DNA: TGTGCCAGCAGTGAACAGGGGTCCACTGAAGCTTTCTTT. This gives the protein CASSEQGSTEAFF.

The chain carries TRBV9 and TRBJ2-1; 8 bases line up with TRBD1. V was pared by 3 bases and J by 4 bases, with 9 bases of the junction left unmatched. Germline CDR1 and CDR2: SGDLS and YYNGEE. This CDR3 is 16 amino acids long. The CDR3: CASSARGQGAYNEQFF. The CDR3 nucleotides are TGTGCCAGCAGCGCCCGGGGTCAGGGGGCTTACAATGAGCAGTTCTTC.

This clone was recorded a few times. The chain carries TRBV6-1 and TRBJ1-6; D is ambiguous. V was pared by 6 bases and J by 7 bases, with 13 bases between. The germline V gene encodes CDR1 MNHNS and CDR2 SASEGT. The CDR3 has 14 residues. Here the CDR3 DNA reads TGTGCCAGCAGGGAGGGAGGAGGCAATTCACCCCTCCACTTT. Protein product: CASREGGGNSPLHF.